This passage covers 13 T cell receptor beta chains from one sample sequenced in a study of response to subunit inactivated influenza vaccine. Via MiXCR, TCRdb re-called the RT-PCR reads, giving one row per CDR3 protein. The table lists just under 550,000 distinct CDR3 sequences, approximately 24% of them singletons. A further study also used this sample, focusing on T cells expressing NK-cell markers. As reported in that work: Synthesis of TCR beta cDNA relied on 5'RACE template switching carrying UMIs.

The input for sequencing was CD4+ T cells sorted from PBMCs, taken about 12 days after vaccination. The receptors originated from a man in his fifties who received an inactivated influenza vaccine.

Only a few counts were recorded for this clonotype. This rearrangement joins TRBV12-3 or TRBV12-4 to TRBJ1-2, with 8 bases matching TRBD1. The CDR3 is 17 residues long. V shed 4 bases and J 4 bases; nucleotides not matched to a gene: 14. CDR3 amino acids: CASSSFGSLGQGYGYTF. The CDR3 DNA reads as TGTGCCAGCAGTTCCTTTGGGAGCCTTGGACAGGGCTATGGCTACACCTTC.

The chain is built from TRBV20-1 and TRBJ2-7; 8 bases fit TRBD1. This CDR3 region has 14 residues. Germline CDR1 DFQATT, CDR2 SNEGSKA (reference sequence). V was pared by 6 bases and J by 0 bases, with 7 bases of the junction left unmatched. The CDR3 DNA follows: TGCAGTGCCATCCGGGACAGGATCTCCTACGAGCAGTACTTC. The encoded protein is CSAIRDRISYEQYF.

The rearrangement joins TRBV10-3 to TRBJ2-3, with D possibly being TRBD1 or TRBD2 (6 bases each). Germline assignment: CDR1 ENHRY and CDR2 SYGVKD. The length of the CDR3 is 14 residues. Trimming stripped 10 bases from V and 3 bases from J, with 17 bases between. The DNA for the CDR3 is TGTGCCACCGCGATCGGGGGCTCGACAGATACGCAGTATTTT. It specifies CATAIGGSTDTQYF.

In its sample, this clonotype was seen a few times. This sequence joins TRBV3-1 and TRBJ2-3, with TRBD2 matching over 7 bases. The CDR3 spans 16 residues. The J segment lost 3 bases and the V segment lost 0 bases, leaving 6 bases of the junction unmatched. Germline V gene data show CDR1 as LGHDT and CDR2 as YNNKEL (reference sequence). In DNA form, the CDR3 reads TGTGCCAGCAGCCAAGATCCACTAGCGCGAACAGATACGCAGTATTTT. It translates to CASSQDPLARTDTQYF.

This rearrangement joins TRBV20-1 to TRBJ1-6, with 10 bases matching TRBD1. This CDR3 spans 14 amino acids. CDR1 is DFQATT and CDR2 is SNEGSKA in the germline V gene (reference sequence). V trimming: 5 bases; J trimming: 7 bases; junction bases outside the gene matches: 5. CDR3: CSASDRGRNSPLHF. The CDR3 DNA reads as TGCAGTGCTTCTGACAGGGGGCGGAATTCACCCCTCCACTTT.

J is TRBJ2-1 and V is TRBV5-1; 12 bases match TRBD2. CDR1 is SGHRS, CDR2 YFSETQ, per germline. The CDR3 length is 16 residues. Trimming at V came to 3 bases and at J to 7 bases, leaving 8 bases not matched to a gene. DNA of the CDR3: TGCGCCAGCAGCTCCCTGACTAGCGGGAGAAGGAATGAGCAGTTCTTC. Translated, it gives CASSSLTSGRRNEQFF.

This clonotype appeared a single time. The V call is TRBV20-1, the J call TRBJ2-7; D unclear. The germline V gene encodes CDR1 DFQATT and CDR2 SNEGSKA (reference sequence). V was shortened by 3 bases and J by 5 bases, with 8 bases between the two germline ends. The CDR3 covers 11 residues. DNA of the CDR3: TGCAGTGCTAGTCGGTACGACGAGCAGTACTTC. It specifies CSASRYDEQYF.

This sequence joins TRBV11-2 and TRBJ1-6; no clear D gene. CDR3 length equals 18 residues. Trimming removed 5 bases from V and 8 bases from J, with 25 bases in between. Germline V gene lookup returns CDR1 SGHAT and CDR2 FQNNGV. The CDR3 region is CASSLYNPWAKSDSPLHF. As DNA, the CDR3 is TGTGCCAGCAGCCTCTACAACCCTTGGGCCAAAAGCGATTCACCCCTCCACTTT.

The rearrangement uses TRBV9 and TRBJ2-5, with D possibly being TRBD2 (6 bases). Germline V CDR1 and CDR2: SGDLS, YYNGEE. The CDR3 is 15 amino acids. V was clipped by 1 base and J by 1 base, with 11 bases between them. In DNA, the CDR3 is TGTGCCAGCAGCGTATCGGGGGTCATCCAAGAGACCCAGTACTTC. It yields the protein CASSVSGVIQETQYF.

The rearrangement links TRBV3-1 to TRBJ1-4, with unresolved D. V lost 1 base, J lost 7 bases, and 13 bases lay in between. This CDR3 is 15 amino acids long. CDR1 and CDR2 (germline): LGHDT, YNNKEL (reference sequence). CDR3 DNA sequence: TGTGCCAGCAGCCAAGGAGCGGGATGGCGTGAAAAACTGTTTTTT. Translation: CASSQGAGWREKLFF.

This clonotype appeared a few times. The chain combines TRBV7-2 with TRBJ2-5; TRBD2 matches 10 bases. The CDR3 covers 17 residues. Germline trimming cut 4 bases from V and 1 base from J; bases unmatched to any gene: 9. Germline V gene data show CDR1 as SGHTA and CDR2 as FQGNSA. CDR3 region: CASSSGLLAGAQETQYF. The CDR3 DNA reads as TGTGCCAGCAGCTCAGGCCTTCTAGCGGGGGCCCAAGAGACCCAGTACTTC.

The chain employs TRBV28 and TRBJ2-7; possibly TRBD1 for D (5 bases). The V end was cut by 1 base, the J end by 2 bases, with 12 bases between. This CDR3 region has 15 residues. Germline V lookup: CDR1 MDHEN, CDR2 SYDVKM. CDR3 loop: CASSLYMDKPYEQYF. CDR3 nucleotides: TGTGCCAGCAGTTTATATATGGACAAACCCTACGAGCAGTACTTC.

This chain uses TRBV29-1 with TRBJ2-3, with 11 bases that match TRBD1. J gave up 5 bases and V 4 bases, and 8 bases lay outside the gene matches. Germline CDR1 SQVTM, CDR2 ANQGSEA. This CDR3 region has 15 residues. The CDR3 region has the DNA TGCAGCGTTGGGACAGGGGGCGCGATCAGAGATACGCAGTATTTT. Its protein product is CSVGTGGAIRDTQYF.